This T cell receptor beta chain was documented in a study of T cells in Graves' hyperthyroidism and ophthalmopathy. Subjects with ophthalmopathy showed a Clinical Activity Score no lower than 3, a NOSPECS grade no lower than 4, and a duration shorter than 3 months. Lactation, pregnancy, other autoimmune disease or uncontrolled infection excluded patients. Diagnostic decisions used clinical symptoms, serum thyroxine and TRAb, thyroid ultrasound and orbital computed tomography. What was amplified from RNA transcripts were TCR beta CDR3 regions. HTBI primers were employed in a first-round RT-PCR of the TCR CDR3. One entry per CDR3 protein, called by TCRdb with MiXCR from the multiplex PCR reads. This table holds about 350,000 distinct CDR3 sequences, roughly 13% found once. V lost 5 bases to trimming and J lost 6 bases; unmatched junction nucleotides: 9. Germline V gives CDR1 DFQATT, CDR2 SNEGSKA (reference sequence). The CDR3 covers 14 residues.

Sequencing was performed on blood. The sequence derives from a woman between 40 and 50 years old with Graves' ophthalmopathy. The chain combines TRBV20-1 with TRBJ2-7; TRBD2 matches 11 bases. As DNA, the CDR3 is TGCAGTGCTCCTACTAGCGGGGGAACGGGCGAGCAGTACTTC. Translated, it gives CSAPTSGGTGEQYF.